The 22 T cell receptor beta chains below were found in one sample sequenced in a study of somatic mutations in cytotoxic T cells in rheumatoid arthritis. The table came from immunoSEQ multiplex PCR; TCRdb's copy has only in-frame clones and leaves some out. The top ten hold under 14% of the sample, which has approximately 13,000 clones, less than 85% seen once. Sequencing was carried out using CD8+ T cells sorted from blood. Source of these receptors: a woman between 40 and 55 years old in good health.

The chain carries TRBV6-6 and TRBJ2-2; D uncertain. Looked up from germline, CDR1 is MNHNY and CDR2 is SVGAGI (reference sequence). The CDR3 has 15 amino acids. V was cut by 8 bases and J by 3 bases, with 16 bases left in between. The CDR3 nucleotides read TGTGCCAGCCAGACCGGTACCTCAGACACCGGGGAGCTGTTTTTT. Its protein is CASQTGTSDTGELFF.

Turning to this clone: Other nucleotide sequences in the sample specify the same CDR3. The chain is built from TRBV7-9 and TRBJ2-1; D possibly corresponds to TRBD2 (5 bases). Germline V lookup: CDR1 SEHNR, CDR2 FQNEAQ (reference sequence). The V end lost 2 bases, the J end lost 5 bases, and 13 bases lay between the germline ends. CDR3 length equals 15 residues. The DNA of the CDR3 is TGTGCCAGCAGCTTATGGGGAGTTCAGGACAATGAGCAGTTCTTC. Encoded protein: CASSLWGVQDNEQFF.

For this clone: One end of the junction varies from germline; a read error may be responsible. The CDR3 DNA is TGCAGCGTCGAAGAGCCGGGACAGGGATATTATGGCTACACCTTC. Protein sequence: CSVEEPGQGYYGYTF. The gene calls are TRBV29-1 and TRBJ1-2, with TRBD1 matching 9 bases. Germline V gene data show CDR1 as SQVTM and CDR2 as ANQGSEA. This CDR3 is built from 15 residues. Combining the CDR3 with reference TRBV29-1 and TRBJ1-2 gives the whole variable domain SAVISQKPSRDICQRGTSLTIQCQVDSQVTMMFWYRQQPGQSLTLIATANQGSEATYESGFVIDKFPISRPNLTFSTLTVSNMSPEDSSIYLCSVEEPGQGYYGYTFGSGTRLTVV.

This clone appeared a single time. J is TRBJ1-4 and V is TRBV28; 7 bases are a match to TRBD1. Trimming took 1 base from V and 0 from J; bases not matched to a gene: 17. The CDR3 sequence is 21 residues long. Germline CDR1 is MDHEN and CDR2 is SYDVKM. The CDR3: CASSLFLSGQIEPATNEKLFF. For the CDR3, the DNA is TGTGCCAGCAGTTTATTCCTTTCGGGACAGATAGAGCCTGCAACTAATGAAAAACTGTTTTTT.

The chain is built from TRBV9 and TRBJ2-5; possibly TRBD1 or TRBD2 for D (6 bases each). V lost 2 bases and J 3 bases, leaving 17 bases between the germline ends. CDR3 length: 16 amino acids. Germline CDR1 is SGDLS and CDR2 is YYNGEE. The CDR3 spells CASSVWGALGEETQYF. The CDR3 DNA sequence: TGTGCCAGCAGCGTTTGGGGGGCCCTGGGGGAAGAGACCCAGTACTTC.

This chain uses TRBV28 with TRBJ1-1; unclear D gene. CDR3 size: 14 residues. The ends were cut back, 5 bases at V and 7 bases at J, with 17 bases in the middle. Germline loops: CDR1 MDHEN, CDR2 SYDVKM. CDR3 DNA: TGTGCCAGCAGTCCGTCCGCCCGGGCGAATGAAGCTTTCTTT. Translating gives CASSPSARANEAFF.

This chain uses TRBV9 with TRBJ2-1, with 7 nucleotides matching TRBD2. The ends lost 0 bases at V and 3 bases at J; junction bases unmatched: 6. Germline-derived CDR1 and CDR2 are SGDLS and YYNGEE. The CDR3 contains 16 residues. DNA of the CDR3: TGTGCCAGCAGCGTAGCCGGCGCTAGCGGCTACAATGAGCAGTTCTTC. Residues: CASSVAGASGYNEQFF.

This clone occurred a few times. The chain's CDR3 is CASSPGVTEQFF. The CDR3 DNA follows: TGTGCCAGCAGTCCAGGGGTTACTGAGCAGTTCTTC. The J gene is TRBJ2-1, the V gene TRBV14, with a tentative D call TRBD1 (6 bases). The germline gives CDR1 SGHDN, CDR2 FVKESK. V shed 6 bases and J shed 9 bases, with 12 bases lying between them. The CDR3 runs 12 residues.

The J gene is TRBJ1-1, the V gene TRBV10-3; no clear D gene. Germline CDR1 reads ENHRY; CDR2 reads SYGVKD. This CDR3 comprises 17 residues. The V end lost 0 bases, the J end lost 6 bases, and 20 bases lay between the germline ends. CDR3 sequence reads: CAISESIIRLGKAEAFF. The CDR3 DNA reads TGTGCCATCAGTGAGTCTATTATAAGGCTGGGGAAGGCTGAAGCTTTCTTT.

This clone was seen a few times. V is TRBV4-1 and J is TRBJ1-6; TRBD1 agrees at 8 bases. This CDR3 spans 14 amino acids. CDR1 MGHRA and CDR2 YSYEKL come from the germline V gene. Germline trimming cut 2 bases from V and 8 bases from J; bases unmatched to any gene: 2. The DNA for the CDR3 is TGCGCCAGCAGCCAAATACAGGGGGATTCACCCCTCCACTTT. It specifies CASSQIQGDSPLHF.

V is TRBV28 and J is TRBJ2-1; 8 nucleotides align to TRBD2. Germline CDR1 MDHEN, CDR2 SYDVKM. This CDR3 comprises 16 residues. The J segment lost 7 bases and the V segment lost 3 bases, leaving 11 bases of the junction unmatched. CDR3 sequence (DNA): TGTGCCAGCAGTTTCCTCGGGGGGGAACCTGGGAATGAGCAGTTCTTC. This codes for CASSFLGGEPGNEQFF.

CDR3 DNA: TGTGCCAGCAGCCATGACAGATATGGCTACACCTTC. Protein sequence: CASSHDRYGYTF. The chain has TRBV28 and TRBJ1-2; TRBD1 might be the D (5 bases). Trimming took off 6 bases at V and 5 bases at J, with 10 bases between the two ends. This CDR3 is built from 12 residues. The germline V gene has CDR1 MDHEN and CDR2 SYDVKM.

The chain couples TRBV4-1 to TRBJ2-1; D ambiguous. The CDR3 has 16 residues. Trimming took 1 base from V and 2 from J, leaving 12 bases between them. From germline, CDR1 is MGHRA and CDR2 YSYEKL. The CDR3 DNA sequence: TGCGCCAGCAGCCAAGCAGACTTATCGGCCTACAATGAGCAGTTCTTC. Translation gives CASSQADLSAYNEQFF.

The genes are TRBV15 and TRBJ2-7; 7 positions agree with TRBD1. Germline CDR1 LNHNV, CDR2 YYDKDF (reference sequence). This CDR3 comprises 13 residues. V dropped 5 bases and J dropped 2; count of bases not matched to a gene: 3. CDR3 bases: TGTGCCACCAGCGCGGACAGGACCTACGAGCAGTACTTC. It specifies CATSADRTYEQYF.

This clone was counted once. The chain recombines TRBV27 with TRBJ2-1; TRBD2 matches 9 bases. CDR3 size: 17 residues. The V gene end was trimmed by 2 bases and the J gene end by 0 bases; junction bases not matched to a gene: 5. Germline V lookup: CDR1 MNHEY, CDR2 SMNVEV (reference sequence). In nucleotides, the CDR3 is TGTGCCAGCAGTTTACAGGGACTAGCCGGCTCCTACAATGAGCAGTTCTTC. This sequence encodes CASSLQGLAGSYNEQFF.

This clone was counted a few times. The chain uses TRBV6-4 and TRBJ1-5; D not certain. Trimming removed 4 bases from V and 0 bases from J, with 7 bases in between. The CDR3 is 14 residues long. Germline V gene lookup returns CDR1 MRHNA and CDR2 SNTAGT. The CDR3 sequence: CASSADYSNQPQHF. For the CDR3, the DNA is TGTGCCAGCAGTGCAGATTATAGCAATCAGCCCCAGCATTTT.

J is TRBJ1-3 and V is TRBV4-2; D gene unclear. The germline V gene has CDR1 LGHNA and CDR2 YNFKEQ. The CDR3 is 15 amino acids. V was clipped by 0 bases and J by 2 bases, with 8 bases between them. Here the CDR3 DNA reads TGTGCCAGCAGCCAAGAAAGTATACCTGGAAACACCATATATTTT. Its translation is CASSQESIPGNTIYF.

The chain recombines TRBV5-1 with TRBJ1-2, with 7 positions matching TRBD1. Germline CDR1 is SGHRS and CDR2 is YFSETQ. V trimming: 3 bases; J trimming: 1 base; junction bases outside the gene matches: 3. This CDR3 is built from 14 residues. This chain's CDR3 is CASSSGTVNYGYTF. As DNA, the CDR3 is TGCGCCAGCAGCTCCGGGACAGTTAACTATGGCTACACCTTC. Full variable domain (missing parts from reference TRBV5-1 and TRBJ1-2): KAGVTQTPRYLIKTRGQQVTLSCSPISGHRSVSWYQQTPGQGLQFLFEYFSETQRNKGNFPGRFSGRQFSNSRSEMNVSTLELGDSALYLCASSSGTVNYGYTFGSGTRLTVV.

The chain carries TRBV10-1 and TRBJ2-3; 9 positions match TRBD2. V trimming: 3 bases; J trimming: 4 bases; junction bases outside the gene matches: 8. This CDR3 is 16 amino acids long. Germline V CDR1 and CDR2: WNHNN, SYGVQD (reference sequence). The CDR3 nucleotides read TGCGCCAGCAGTGATGTAGCGGGGGCCCTGCCAGATACGCAGTATTTT. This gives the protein CASSDVAGALPDTQYF.

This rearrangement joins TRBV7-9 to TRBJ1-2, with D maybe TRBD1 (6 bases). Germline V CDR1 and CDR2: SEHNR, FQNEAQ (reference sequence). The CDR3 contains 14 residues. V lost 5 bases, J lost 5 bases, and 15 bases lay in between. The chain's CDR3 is CASSRARGGYGYTF. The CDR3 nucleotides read TGTGCCAGCAGCCGGGCCAGGGGCGGGTATGGCTACACCTTC.

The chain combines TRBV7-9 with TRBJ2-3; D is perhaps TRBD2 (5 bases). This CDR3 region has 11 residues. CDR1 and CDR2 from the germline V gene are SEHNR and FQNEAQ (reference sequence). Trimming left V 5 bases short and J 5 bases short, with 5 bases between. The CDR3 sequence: CASSEGDTQYF. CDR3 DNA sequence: TGTGCCAGCAGCGAGGGAGATACGCAGTATTTT. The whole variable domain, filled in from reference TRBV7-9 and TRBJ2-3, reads DTGVSQNPRHKITKRGQNVTFRCDPISEHNRLYWYRQTLGQGPEFLTYFQNEAQLEKSRLLSDRFSAERPKGSFSTLEIQRTEQGDSAMYLCASSEGDTQYFGPGTRLTVL.

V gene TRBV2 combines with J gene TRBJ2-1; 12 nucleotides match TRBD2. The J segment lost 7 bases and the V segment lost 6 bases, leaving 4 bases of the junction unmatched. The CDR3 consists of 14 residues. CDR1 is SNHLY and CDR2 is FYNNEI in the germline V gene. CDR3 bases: TGTGCCAGCAGGTCCGGGACTAGCGGGAATGAGCAGTTCTTC. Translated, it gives CASRSGTSGNEQFF.